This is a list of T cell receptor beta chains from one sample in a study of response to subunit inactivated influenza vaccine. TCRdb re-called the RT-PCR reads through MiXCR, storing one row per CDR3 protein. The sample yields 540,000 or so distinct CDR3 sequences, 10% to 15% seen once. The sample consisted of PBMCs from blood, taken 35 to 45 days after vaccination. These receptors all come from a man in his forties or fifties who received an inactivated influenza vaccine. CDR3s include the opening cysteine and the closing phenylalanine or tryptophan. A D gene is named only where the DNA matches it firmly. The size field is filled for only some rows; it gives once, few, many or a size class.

TGTGCCAGCACAAGGGGACAGGGGAGTCAGCCCCAGCATTTT	CASTRGQGSQPQHF	NA	TRBV6-2/TRBV6-3	TRBJ1-5	TRBD1
TGCGCCAGCAGCCTTGAGCCCACAGGGGGCACAGATACGCAGTATTTT	CASSLEPTGGTDTQYF	NA	TRBV5-1	TRBJ2-3	TRBD1
TGTGCCAGTAGTATAGGGCGGGAGACCCAGTACTTC	CASSIGRETQYF	few	TRBV19	TRBJ2-5	NA
TGTGCCAGCAGTTACTCCCGGGACAGACCTATGAACACTGAAGCTTTCTTT	CASSYSRDRPMNTEAFF	many	TRBV6-2/TRBV6-3	TRBJ1-1	TRBD1
TGTGCCAGCTCACCACCCGGACAGGCCAAAAACATTCAGTACTTC	CASSPPGQAKNIQYF	NA	TRBV18	TRBJ2-4	NA
TGCGCCAGCAGCCAACGGGCGGGAGCTCCAGATACGCAGTATTTT	CASSQRAGAPDTQYF	NA	TRBV4-3	TRBJ2-3	TRBD2
TGTGCCAGCAGTTACGGTTCGGCAGGGTGGGGAGAGACCCAGTACTTC	CASSYGSAGWGETQYF	few	TRBV6-5	TRBJ2-5	NA
TGTGCCAGCAGCAAAGGGACAGGGAACGCTTTCTTT	CASSKGTGNAFF	NA	TRBV7-3	TRBJ1-1	TRBD1
TGTGCCAGCAGTTATGCCGGGACGGGTTACTACGAGCAGTACTTC	CASSYAGTGYYEQYF	NA	TRBV7-2	TRBJ2-7	NA
TGTGCCAGCAGTTTAGAGCCCGTAAAAACAGATACGCAGTATTTT	CASSLEPVKTDTQYF	many	TRBV12-3/TRBV12-4	TRBJ2-3	NA
TGCGCCAGCAGTCTTTCGGGGGGGCCAAGGAATGAGCAGTTCTTC	CASSLSGGPRNEQFF	many	TRBV5-1	TRBJ2-1	TRBD2
TGTGCCAGCAGCAAAACGGGCCGCACCGGGGAGCTGTTTTTT	CASSKTGRTGELFF	few	TRBV7-9	TRBJ2-2	NA
TGCAGTGCTAAGGATTTGGAATGGGGCAGGCCGAGCACCGGGGAGCTGTTTTTT	CSAKDLEWGRPSTGELFF	few	TRBV20-1	TRBJ2-2	NA
TGTGCCATCAGTGCTACCGGGACACATAAAGAGACCCAGTACTTC	CAISATGTHKETQYF	few	TRBV10-3	TRBJ2-5	NA
TGTGCCAGCAATCCCCTCCGAGGACAGGCGAACACCGGGGAGCTGTTTTTT	CASNPLRGQANTGELFF	NA	TRBV28	TRBJ2-2	TRBD1
TGTGCCAGCAGTGAAGGGTCCTTCAACACCGGGGAGCTGTTTTTT	CASSEGSFNTGELFF	NA	TRBV6-1	TRBJ2-2	NA
TGTGCCAGTAGTACGACCTTAGCGGACACCATATATTTT	CASSTTLADTIYF	few	TRBV19	TRBJ1-3	NA
TGCGCCAGCGTGGACCTAAGGTCCAAAGAGACCCAGTACTTC	CASVDLRSKETQYF	few	TRBV5-1	TRBJ2-5	NA
TGTGCCAGCAGCCCAACGACGTCTGAGCAGTTCTTC	CASSPTTSEQFF	NA	TRBV7-2	TRBJ2-1	NA
TGTGCCAGCAGCGTAGCACGGGGTGGGGGACACTTCACAGATACGCAGTATTTT	CASSVARGGGHFTDTQYF	many	TRBV9	TRBJ2-3	NA
TGTGCCAGCAGTCGGACAGTTTCTAGCACAGATACGCAGTATTTT	CASSRTVSSTDTQYF	NA	TRBV11-2	TRBJ2-3	NA
TGTGCCAGCAGTCCCGCTGGAGGGTTCATGAGCACAGATACGCAGTATTTT	CASSPAGGFMSTDTQYF	few	TRBV28	TRBJ2-3	NA
TGTGCCAGCAGCAAAAAGGGACAGGCACACGAGCAGTACTTC	CASSKKGQAHEQYF	NA	TRBV21-1	TRBJ2-7	NA
TGTGCCAGCAGTTTTGAGGGACAAACCAAGGTTAGGGGGCAAAAGTACTTC	CASSFEGQTKVRGQKYF	NA	TRBV28	TRBJ2-4	TRBD1
TGTGCCAGCAGCTTGGATGAGAAATCTTCCGGCATTCAGTACTTC	CASSLDEKSSGIQYF	few	TRBV5-6	TRBJ2-4	NA
TGTGCCAGCAGCTTTCCTTTTAGCGGGGAGACCCAGTACTTC	CASSFPFSGETQYF	few	TRBV7-2	TRBJ2-5	TRBD2
TGCAGCGTTGAAGATGGGGTAGGATACAATGAGCAGTTCTTC	CSVEDGVGYNEQFF	few	TRBV29-1	TRBJ2-1	NA
TGTGCCAGCACCCCGAGGGGGCTTGGTGAGCAGTTCTTC	CASTPRGLGEQFF	few	TRBV7-9	TRBJ2-1	TRBD1
TGCAGTGCTAGTCAACCGCCGGGACAGGGAGGATCCTATAATTCACCCCTCCACTTT	CSASQPPGQGGSYNSPLHF	few	TRBV20-1	TRBJ1-6	TRBD1
TGTGCCAGCAGCCATAACAGGGCTCTTAACACCGGGGAGCTGTTTTTT	CASSHNRALNTGELFF	many	TRBV27	TRBJ2-2	NA
TGCAGTGCTAGACGGGACAGGGGTAACGAGCAGTACTTC	CSARRDRGNEQYF	NA	TRBV20-1	TRBJ2-7	TRBD1
TGTGCCAGCAGCCGAGAGGCGGTCCAAGAGACCCAGTACTTC	CASSREAVQETQYF	NA	TRBV7-9	TRBJ2-5	NA
TGTGCCAGCAGAGAGGGGGGATCAGCCAAAAACATTCAGTACTTC	CASREGGSAKNIQYF	many	TRBV12-3/TRBV12-4	TRBJ2-4	NA